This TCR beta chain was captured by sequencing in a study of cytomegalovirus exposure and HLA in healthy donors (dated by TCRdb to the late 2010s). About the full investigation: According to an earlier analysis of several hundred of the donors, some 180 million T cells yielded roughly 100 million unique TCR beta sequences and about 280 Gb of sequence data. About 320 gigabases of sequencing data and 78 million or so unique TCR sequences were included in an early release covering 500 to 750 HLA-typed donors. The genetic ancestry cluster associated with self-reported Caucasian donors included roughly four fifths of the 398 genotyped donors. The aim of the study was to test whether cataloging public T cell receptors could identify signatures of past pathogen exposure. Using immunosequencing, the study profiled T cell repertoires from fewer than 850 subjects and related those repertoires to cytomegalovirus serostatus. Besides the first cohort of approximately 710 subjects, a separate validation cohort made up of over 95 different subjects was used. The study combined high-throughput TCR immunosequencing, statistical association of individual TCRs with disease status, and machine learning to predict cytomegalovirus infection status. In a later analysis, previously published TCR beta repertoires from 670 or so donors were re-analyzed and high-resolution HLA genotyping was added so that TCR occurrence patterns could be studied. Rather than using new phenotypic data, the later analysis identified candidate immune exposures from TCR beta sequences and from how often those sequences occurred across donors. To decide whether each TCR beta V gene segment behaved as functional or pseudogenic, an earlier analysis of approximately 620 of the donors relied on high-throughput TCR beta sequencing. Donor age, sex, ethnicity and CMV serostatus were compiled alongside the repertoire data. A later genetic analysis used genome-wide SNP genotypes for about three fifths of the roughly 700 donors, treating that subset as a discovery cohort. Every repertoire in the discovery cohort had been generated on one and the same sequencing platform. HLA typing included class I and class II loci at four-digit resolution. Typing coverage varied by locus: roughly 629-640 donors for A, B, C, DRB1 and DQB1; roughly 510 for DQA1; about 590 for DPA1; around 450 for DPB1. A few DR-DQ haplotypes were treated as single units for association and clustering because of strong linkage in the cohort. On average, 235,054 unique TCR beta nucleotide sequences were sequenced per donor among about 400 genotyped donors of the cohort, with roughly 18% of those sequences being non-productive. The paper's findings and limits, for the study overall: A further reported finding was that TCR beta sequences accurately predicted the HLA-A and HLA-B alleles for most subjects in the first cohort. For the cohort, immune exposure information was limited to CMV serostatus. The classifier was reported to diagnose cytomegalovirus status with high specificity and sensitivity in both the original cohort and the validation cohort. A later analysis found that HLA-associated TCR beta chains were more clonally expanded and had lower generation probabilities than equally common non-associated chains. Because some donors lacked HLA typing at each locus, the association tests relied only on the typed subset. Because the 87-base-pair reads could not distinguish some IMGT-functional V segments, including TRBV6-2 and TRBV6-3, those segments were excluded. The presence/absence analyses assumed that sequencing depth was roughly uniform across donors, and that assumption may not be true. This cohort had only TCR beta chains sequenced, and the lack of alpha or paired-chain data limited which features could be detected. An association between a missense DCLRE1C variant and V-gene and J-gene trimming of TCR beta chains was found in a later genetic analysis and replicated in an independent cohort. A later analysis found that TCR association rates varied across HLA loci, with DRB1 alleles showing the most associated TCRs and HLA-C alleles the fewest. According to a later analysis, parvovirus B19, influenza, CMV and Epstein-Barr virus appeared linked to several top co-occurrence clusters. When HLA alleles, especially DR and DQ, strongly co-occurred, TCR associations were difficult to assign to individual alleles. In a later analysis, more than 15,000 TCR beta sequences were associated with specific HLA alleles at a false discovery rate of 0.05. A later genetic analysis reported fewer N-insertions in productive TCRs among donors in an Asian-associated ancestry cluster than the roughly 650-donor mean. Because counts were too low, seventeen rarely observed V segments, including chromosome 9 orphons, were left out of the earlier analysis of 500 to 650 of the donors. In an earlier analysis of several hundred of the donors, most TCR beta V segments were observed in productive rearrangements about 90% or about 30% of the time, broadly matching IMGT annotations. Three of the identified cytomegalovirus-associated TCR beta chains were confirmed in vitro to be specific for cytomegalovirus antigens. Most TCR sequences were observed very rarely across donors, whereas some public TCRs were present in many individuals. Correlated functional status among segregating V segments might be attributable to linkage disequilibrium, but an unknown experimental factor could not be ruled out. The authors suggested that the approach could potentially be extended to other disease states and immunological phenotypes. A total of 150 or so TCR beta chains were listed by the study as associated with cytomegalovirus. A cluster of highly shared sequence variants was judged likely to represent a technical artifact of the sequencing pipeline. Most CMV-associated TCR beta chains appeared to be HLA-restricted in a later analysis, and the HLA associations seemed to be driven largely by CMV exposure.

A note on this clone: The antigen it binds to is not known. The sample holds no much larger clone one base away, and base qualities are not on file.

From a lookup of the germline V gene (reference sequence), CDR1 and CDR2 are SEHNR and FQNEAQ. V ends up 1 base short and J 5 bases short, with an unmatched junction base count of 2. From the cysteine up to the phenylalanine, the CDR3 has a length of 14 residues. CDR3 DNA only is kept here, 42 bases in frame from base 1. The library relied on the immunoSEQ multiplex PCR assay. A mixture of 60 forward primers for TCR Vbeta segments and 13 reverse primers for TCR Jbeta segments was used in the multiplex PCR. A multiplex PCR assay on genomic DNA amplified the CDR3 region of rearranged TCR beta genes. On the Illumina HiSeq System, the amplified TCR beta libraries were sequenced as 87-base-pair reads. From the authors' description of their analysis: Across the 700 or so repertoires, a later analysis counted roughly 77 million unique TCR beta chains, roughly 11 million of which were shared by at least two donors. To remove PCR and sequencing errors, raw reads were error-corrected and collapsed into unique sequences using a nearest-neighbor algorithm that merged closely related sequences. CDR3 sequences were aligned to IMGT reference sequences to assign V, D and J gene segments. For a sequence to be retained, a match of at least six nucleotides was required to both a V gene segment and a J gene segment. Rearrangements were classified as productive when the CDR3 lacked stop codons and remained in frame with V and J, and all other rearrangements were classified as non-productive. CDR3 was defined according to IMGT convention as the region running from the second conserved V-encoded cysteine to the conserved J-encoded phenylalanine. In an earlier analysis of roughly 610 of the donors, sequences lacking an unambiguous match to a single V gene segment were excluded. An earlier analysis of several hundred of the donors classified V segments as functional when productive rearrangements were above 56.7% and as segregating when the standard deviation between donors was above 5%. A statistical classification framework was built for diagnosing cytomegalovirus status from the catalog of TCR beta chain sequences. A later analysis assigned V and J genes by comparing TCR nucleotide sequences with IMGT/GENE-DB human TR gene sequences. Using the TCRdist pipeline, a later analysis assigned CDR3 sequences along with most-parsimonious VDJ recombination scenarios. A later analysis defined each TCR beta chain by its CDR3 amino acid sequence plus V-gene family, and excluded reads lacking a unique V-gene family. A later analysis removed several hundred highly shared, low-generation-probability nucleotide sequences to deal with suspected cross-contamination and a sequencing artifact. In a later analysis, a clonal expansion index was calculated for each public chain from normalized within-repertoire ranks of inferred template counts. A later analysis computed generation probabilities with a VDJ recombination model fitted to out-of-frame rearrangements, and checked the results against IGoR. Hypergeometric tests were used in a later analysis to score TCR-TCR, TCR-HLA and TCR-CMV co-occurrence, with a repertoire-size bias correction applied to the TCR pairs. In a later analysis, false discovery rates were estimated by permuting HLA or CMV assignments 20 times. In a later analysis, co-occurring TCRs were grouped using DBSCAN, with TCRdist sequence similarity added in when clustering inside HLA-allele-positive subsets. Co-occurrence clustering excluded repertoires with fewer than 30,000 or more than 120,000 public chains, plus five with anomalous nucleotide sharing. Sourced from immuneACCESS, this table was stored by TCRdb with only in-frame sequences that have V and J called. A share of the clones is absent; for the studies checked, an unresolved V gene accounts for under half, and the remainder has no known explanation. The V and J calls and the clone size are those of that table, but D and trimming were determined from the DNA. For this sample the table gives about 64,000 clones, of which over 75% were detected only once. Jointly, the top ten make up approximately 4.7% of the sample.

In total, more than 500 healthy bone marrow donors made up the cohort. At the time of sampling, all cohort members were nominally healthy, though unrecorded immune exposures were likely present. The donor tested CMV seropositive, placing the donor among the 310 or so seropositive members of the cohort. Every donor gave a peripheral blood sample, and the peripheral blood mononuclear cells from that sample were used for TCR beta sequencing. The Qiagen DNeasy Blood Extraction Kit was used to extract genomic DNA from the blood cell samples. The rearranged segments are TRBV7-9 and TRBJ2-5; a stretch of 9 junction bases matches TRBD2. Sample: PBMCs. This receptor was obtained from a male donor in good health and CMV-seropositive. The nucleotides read TGTGCCAGCAGCTTAGTAGCGGGGGTTGAGACCCAGTACTTC. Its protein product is CASSLVAGVETQYF.